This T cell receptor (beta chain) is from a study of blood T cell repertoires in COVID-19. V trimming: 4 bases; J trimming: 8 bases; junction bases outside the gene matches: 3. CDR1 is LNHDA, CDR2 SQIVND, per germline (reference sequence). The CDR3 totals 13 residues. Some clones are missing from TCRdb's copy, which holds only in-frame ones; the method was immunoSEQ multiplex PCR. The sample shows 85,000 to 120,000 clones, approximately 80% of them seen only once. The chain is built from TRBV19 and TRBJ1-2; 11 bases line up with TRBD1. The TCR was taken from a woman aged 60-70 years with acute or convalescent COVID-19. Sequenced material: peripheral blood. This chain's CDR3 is CASSRTGGEGYTF. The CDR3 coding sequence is TGTGCCAGTAGTAGGACAGGGGGCGAAGGCTACACCTTC.